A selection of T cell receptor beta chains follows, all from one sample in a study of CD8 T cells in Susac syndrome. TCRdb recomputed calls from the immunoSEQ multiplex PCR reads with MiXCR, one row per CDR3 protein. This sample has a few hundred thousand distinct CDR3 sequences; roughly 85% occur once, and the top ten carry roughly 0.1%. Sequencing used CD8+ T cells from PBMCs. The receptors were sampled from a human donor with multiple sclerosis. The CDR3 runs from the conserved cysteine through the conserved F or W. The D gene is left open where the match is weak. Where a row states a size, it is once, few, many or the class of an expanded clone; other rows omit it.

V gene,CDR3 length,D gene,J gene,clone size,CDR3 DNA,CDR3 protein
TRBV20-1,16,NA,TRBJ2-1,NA,TGCAGTGCTAGACCCCAGGTGGGGGGCTCCTACAATGAGCAGTTCTTC,CSARPQVGGSYNEQFF
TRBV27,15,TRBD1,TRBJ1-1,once,TGTGCCAGCAGTTTGGGGACAGGTTGGAACACTGAAGCTTTCTTT,CASSLGTGWNTEAFF
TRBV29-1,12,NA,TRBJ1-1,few,TGCAGCGTTGATCGGGGATCCACTGAAGCTTTCTTT,CSVDRGSTEAFF
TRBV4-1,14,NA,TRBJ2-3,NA,TGCGCCAGCTCCGACGAGCGGGCGACAGATACGCAGTATTTT,CASSDERATDTQYF
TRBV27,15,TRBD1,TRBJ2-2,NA,TGTGCCAGCAGTCCCGGGACAGGGGTTTCCGGGGAGCTGTTTTTT,CASSPGTGVSGELFF
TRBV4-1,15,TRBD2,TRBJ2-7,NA,TGCGCCAGCAGCCCGGCACTAGCGAATCCCTACGAGCAGTACTTC,CASSPALANPYEQYF
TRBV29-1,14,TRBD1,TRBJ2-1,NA,TGCAGCGTTCCCGGGACAGGCCCATACAATGAGCAGTTCTTC,CSVPGTGPYNEQFF
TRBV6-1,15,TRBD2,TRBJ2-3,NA,TGTGCCAGCAGTGTCCCGGGACTAGCGGGAGATACGCAGTATTTT,CASSVPGLAGDTQYF
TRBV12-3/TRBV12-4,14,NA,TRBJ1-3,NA,TGTGCCAGCATCCACAGTTACTCTGGAAACACCATATATTTT,CASIHSYSGNTIYF
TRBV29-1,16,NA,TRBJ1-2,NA,TGCAGCGTTGAAGGTGGGAGGGAAGCGGCCCAATATGGCTACACCTTC,CSVEGGREAAQYGYTF
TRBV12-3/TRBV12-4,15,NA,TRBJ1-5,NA,TGTGCCAGCAGTTTAGAGGGGTCCCTTAATCAGCCCCAGCATTTT,CASSLEGSLNQPQHF
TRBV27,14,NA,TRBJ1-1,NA,TGTGCCAGCAGTTTCGGGGGGGCGAGCGCTGAAGCTTTCTTT,CASSFGGASAEAFF
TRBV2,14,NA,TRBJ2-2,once,TGTGCCAGCAGTGAAACTGGTGGCCTCGGGGAGCTGCTTTTT,CASSETGGLGELLF
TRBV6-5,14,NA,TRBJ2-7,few,TGTGCCAGCAGTTACTCGGGACATTCGTCGGAGCAGTACTTC,CASSYSGHSSEQYF
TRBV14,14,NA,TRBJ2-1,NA,TGTGCCAGCAGCCAAGTCTCTGCCTACAATGAGCAGTTCTTC,CASSQVSAYNEQFF
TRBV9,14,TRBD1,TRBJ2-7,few,TGTGCCAGCAGCGTACGGGACAGTTCCTACGAGCAGTACTTC,CASSVRDSSYEQYF
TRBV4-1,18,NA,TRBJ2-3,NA,TGCGCCAGCAGCCAAGAATCGAACCGCAGGATTTCAGCAGATACGCAGTATTTT,CASSQESNRRISADTQYF
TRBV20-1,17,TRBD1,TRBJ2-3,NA,TGCAGTGCTAGAGATCCGGGACAGGGGGGTATAACAGATACGCAGTATTTT,CSARDPGQGGITDTQYF
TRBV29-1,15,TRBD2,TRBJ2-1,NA,TGCAGCGTTGAAGGTGGACTAGCACAATACAATGAGCAGTTCTTC,CSVEGGLAQYNEQFF
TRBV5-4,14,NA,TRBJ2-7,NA,TGTGCCAGCAGCTTGACGGGGGCGGTCTACGAGCAGTACTTC,CASSLTGAVYEQYF
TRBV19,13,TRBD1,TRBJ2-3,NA,TGTGCCAGTAGTAGACAGGGTACAGATACGCAGTATTTT,CASSRQGTDTQYF
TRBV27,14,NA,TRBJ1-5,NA,TGTGCCAGCAGTTTAGGGCAGGGTAAACAGCCCCAGCATTTT,CASSLGQGKQPQHF
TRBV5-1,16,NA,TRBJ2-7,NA,NA,CASSFPLWETGNEQYF
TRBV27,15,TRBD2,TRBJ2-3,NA,TGTGCCAGCAGTTTGCCTAGCGGCTCCTCTGATACGCAGTATTTT,CASSLPSGSSDTQYF
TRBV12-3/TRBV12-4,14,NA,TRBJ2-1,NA,TGTGCCAGCAGTTTTGAGGGCACGATCAATGAGCAGTTCTTC,CASSFEGTINEQFF
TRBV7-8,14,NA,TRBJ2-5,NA,TGTGCCAGCAGCTTTTTTGGGGGGCAAGAGACCCAGTACTTC,CASSFFGGQETQYF
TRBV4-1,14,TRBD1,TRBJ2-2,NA,TGCGCCAGCAGCCAAGAACAGGGGGTAGGGGAGCTGTTTTTT,CASSQEQGVGELFF
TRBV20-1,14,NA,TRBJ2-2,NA,TGCAGTGCTAGCCCCAGGGACGATGCCGGGGAGCTGTTTTTT,CSASPRDDAGELFF
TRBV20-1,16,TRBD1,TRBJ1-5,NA,TGCAGTGCTAGAGATAAAGACAGGGGATTCAATCAGCCCCAGCATTTT,CSARDKDRGFNQPQHF
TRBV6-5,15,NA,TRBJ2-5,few,TGTGCCAGCAGTTTACAGCGGAGCTCCCAAGAGACCCAGTACTTC,CASSLQRSSQETQYF
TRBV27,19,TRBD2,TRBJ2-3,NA,TGTGCCAGCTTGAGAAAGGGGCTAGCGGGAGTCTCTAGCACAGATACGCAGTATTTT,CASLRKGLAGVSSTDTQYF
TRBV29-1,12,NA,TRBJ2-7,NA,TGCAGCGTTGAAGATCGGCAGGACGAGCAGTACTTC,CSVEDRQDEQYF
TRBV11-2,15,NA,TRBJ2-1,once,TGTGCCAGCAGCCCCGCGCGGAGCTCCTACAATGAGCAGTTCTTC,CASSPARSSYNEQFF
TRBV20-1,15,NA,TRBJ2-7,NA,TGCAGTGCTAATCCCCTTGGGACCGAATCCTACGAGCAGTACTTC,CSANPLGTESYEQYF
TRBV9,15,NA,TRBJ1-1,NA,TGTGCCAGCAGCGTAGAGGCAGGGCTGAACACTGAAGCTTTCTTT,CASSVEAGLNTEAFF
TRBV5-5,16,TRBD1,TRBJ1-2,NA,TGTGCCAGCAGCTTTCTTGCGACAGGGGGCGACTATGGCTACACCTTC,CASSFLATGGDYGYTF
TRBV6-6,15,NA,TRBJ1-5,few,TGTGCCAGCAGTTACGTTGCAGGGCAGGGTCAGCCCCAGCATTTT,CASSYVAGQGQPQHF
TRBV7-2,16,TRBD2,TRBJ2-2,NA,TGTGCCAGCAGTCGACTAGCGGGATGGTCCCCCGGGGAGCTGTTTTTT,CASSRLAGWSPGELFF
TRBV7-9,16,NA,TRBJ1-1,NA,TGTGCCAGCAGCCCCGGAGGGGGGGACGTGAACACTGAAGCTTTCTTT,CASSPGGGDVNTEAFF
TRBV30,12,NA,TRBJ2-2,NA,TGTGCCTGGAGTGTAGTATCCGGGGAGCTGTTTTTT,CAWSVVSGELFF
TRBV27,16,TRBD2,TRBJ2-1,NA,TGTGCCAGCAGTGCCCGACTAGCGGGAGCAGTCAATGAGCAGTTCTTC,CASSARLAGAVNEQFF
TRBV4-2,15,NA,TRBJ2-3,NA,TGTGCCAGCAGCCAAGAAGAAGGGGTCACAGATACGCAGTATTTT,CASSQEEGVTDTQYF
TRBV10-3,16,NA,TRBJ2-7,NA,TGTGCCATCAGTGAGGTCGGACAGACCGGGGCCTACGAGCAGTACTTC,CAISEVGQTGAYEQYF
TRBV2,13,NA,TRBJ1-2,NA,TGTGCCAGTGGTCAGGGCCTTAACTATGGCTACACCTTC,CASGQGLNYGYTF
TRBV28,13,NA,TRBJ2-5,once,TGTGCCAGCAGTTTGGACCCGAGAGAGACCCAGTACTTC,CASSLDPRETQYF
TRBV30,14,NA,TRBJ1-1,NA,TGTGCCTGGAGTGTAAGAGGGAAGGGCACTGAAGCTTTCTTT,CAWSVRGKGTEAFF
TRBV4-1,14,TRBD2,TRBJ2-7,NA,TGCGCCAGCAGCCCCTGGGGGGGACTGACGGAGCAGTACTTC,CASSPWGGLTEQYF
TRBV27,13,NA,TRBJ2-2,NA,TGTGCCAGCAGTTTATCCGGAGCCGGGGAGCTGTTTTTT,CASSLSGAGELFF
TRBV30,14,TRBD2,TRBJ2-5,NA,TGTGCCCTCGGGGGGGGCCGGTACCAAGAGACCCAGTACTTC,CALGGGRYQETQYF
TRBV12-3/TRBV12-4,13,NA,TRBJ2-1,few,TGTGCCAGCAGTTTAGGACAGTCCAATGAGCAGTTCTTC,CASSLGQSNEQFF
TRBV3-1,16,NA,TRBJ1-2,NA,TGTGCCAGCAGCCAGGGGCCGGGCAGTCAGTACTATGGCTACACCTTC,CASSQGPGSQYYGYTF
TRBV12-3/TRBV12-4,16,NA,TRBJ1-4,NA,TGTGCCAGCAGCCAAATAACAGGTCTGACTAATGAAAAACTGTTTTTT,CASSQITGLTNEKLFF
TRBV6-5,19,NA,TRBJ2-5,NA,TGTGCCAGCAGTTACTCGTTTTGGCCCCCAGCGGGCCCCCAAGAGACCCAGTACTTC,CASSYSFWPPAGPQETQYF
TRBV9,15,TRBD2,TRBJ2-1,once,TGTGCCAGCAAGCCACCGGGAGGGTCATACAATGAGCAGTTCTTC,CASKPPGGSYNEQFF
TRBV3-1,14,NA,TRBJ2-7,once,TGTGCCAGCAGTTCCGGGACTTCGACCTACGAGCAGTACTTC,CASSSGTSTYEQYF
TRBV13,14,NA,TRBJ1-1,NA,TGTGCCAGCAGCCCCTCGCAGACCTACACTGAAGCTTTCTTT,CASSPSQTYTEAFF
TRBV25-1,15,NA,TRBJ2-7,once,TGTGCCAGCAGTGAATACTGGAAAGGGATCGACGAGCAGTACTTC,CASSEYWKGIDEQYF
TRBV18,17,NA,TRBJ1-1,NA,TGTGCCAGCTCCCCAGGGTTTGAAGCAAGGTGGGACACTGAAGCTTTCTTT,CASSPGFEARWDTEAFF
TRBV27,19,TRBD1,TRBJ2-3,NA,TGTGCCAGCAGTTTCCATCTAGGGACAGACCAGTTTGGCACAGATACGCAGTATTTT,CASSFHLGTDQFGTDTQYF